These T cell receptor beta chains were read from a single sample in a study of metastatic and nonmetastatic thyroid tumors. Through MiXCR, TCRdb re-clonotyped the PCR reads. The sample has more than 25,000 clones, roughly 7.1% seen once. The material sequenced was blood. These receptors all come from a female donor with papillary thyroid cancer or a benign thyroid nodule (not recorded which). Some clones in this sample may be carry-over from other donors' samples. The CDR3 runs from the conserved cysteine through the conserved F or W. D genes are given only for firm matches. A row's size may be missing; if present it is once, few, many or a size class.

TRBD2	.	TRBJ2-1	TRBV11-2	CASRPLAGGPRAYNEQFF	TGTGCCAGCAGACCACTAGCGGGGGGGCCGCGCGCATACAATGAGCAGTTCTTC
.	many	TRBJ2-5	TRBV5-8	CASSGETQYF	TGTGCCAGCAGTGGAGAGACCCAGTACTTC
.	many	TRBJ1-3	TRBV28	CASNLAGTKSGRNTIYF	TGTGCCAGCAATTTAGCAGGGACGAAGTCCGGGCGAAACACCATATATTTT
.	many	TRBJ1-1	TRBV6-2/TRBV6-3	CASSYTQYPEGTEAFF	TGTGCCAGCAGTTACACTCAATATCCAGAAGGGACTGAAGCTTTCTTT
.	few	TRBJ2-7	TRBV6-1	CASSPGLDYERYF	TGTGCCAGTAGTCCGGGACTCGACTACGAGCGGTACTTC
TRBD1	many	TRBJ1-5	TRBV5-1	CASSLGQGVFVFQPQHF	TGCGCCAGCAGCTTGGGGCAGGGGGTATTTGTGTTTCAGCCCCAGCATTTT
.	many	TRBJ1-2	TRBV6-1	CASSDSFSTNYGYTF	TGTGCCAGCTCCGACAGTTTCTCAACTAACTATGGCTACACCTTC
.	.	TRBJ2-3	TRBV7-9	CASSLGGTYTQYF	TGTGCCAGCAGCTTGGGGGGCACATATACTCAGTATTTT
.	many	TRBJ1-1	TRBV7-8	CASSLFTEDTEAFF	TGTGCCAGCAGCTTATTCACAGAAGACACTGAAGCTTTCTTT
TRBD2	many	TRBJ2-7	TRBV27	CASSLAGSYEQYF	TGTGCCAGCTCCCTAGCGGGATCCTACGAGCAGTACTTC
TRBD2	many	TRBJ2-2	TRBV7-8	CASSPTSDNTGELFF	TGTGCCAGCAGCCCGACTAGCGACAACACCGGGGAGCTGTTTTTT
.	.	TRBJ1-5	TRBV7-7	CVSSSATHPQHF	TGTGTTAGCAGCTCAGCCACCCATCCCCAGCATTTT
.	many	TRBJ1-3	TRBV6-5	CASSYSGLASGNTIYF	TGTGCCAGCAGTTACTCGGGGTTGGCCTCTGGAAACACCATATATTTT
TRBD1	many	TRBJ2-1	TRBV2	CASSSGTGSHEQFF	TGTGCCAGCAGCTCCGGGACAGGGTCCCATGAGCAGTTCTTC
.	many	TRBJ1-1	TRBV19	CASSMEGVRPKNTEAFF	TGTGCCAGTAGTATGGAGGGGGTCCGTCCCAAGAACACTGAAGCTTTCTTT